The 28 T cell receptor beta chains given below trace back to one sample, sequenced in a study of T cell responses to AZD1222 COVID-19 vaccine. Data came from immunoSEQ multiplex PCR; TCRdb stores just in-frame clones and leaves some out. The sample holds around 150,000 clones; approximately 92% are singletons and the top ten take approximately 3.6%. This specimen consisted of peripheral blood, obtained 28 days after the second AZD1222 dose. These receptors originate from an adult who received the AZD1222 COVID-19 vaccine.

The chain recombines TRBV27 with TRBJ2-7, with 9 bases aligning to TRBD1. CDR3 length equals 16 residues. J was trimmed by 3 bases and V by 6 bases; bases with no gene match: 12. The germline V gene has CDR1 MNHEY and CDR2 SMNVEV (reference sequence). DNA of the CDR3: TGTGCCAGCAGCCGGTCCGGGACAGGGAATTTCTACGAGCAGTACTTC. Protein: CASSRSGTGNFYEQYF.

V is TRBV3-1 (or the pseudogene TRBV3-2) and J is TRBJ2-7; D might be TRBD1 (6 bases). CDR1 is LGHDT, CDR2 YNNKEL, per germline (reference sequence). V was cut by 2 bases and J by 5 bases, with 13 bases left in between. The CDR3 runs 14 residues. The CDR3 spells CASSQFARGDEQYF. The CDR3 nucleotides read TGTGCCAGCAGCCAATTTGCCAGGGGCGACGAGCAGTACTTC.

The chain combines TRBV7-2 with TRBJ2-4; possible D gene TRBD1, 6 bases. The V and J ends lost 1 base and 3 bases respectively, with 7 bases between them. Germline loops: CDR1 SGHTA, CDR2 FQGNSA. CDR3 length: 14 residues. CDR3 in amino acids: CASSLGGGKNIQYF. CDR3 nucleotides: TGTGCCAGCAGCTTAGGAGGGGGCAAAAACATTCAGTACTTC.

The chain carries TRBV28 and TRBJ2-3; 7 bases align to TRBD2. V dropped 6 bases and J dropped 8; count of bases not matched to a gene: 5. This CDR3 region has 12 residues. Looked up from germline, CDR1 is MDHEN and CDR2 is SYDVKM. The CDR3 DNA is TGTGCCAGCAGCTCACTAGCGCGTACGCAGTATTTT. This translates into CASSSLARTQYF.

This clone was seen just once. The V call is TRBV7-8, the J call TRBJ2-7; possible D gene TRBD2, 6 bases. The CDR3 extends over 15 amino acids. Germline V lookup: CDR1 SGHVS, CDR2 FQNEAQ. The V end was cut by 0 bases, the J end by 10 bases, with 19 bases between. The CDR3 loop is CASSLANPWRTIQYF. The CDR3 DNA is TGTGCCAGCAGCTTAGCGAACCCGTGGCGGACTATTCAGTACTTC.

V is TRBV28 and J is TRBJ1-1; 8 bases are a match to TRBD1. The CDR3 runs 15 residues. CDR1 MDHEN and CDR2 SYDVKM come from the germline V gene. V lost 7 bases, J lost 6 bases, and 13 bases stayed unmatched. The CDR3, as DNA: TGTGCCAGCAACCGATTAGGACAGGGCACCCCTGAAGCTTTCTTT. Its translation is CASNRLGQGTPEAFF.

The rearrangement joins TRBV6-5 to TRBJ1-1; D may be TRBD1 (5 bases). This CDR3 contains 13 residues. CDR1 and CDR2 from the germline V gene are MNHEY and SVGAGI. Trimming shortened V by 10 bases and J by 3 bases, and 15 bases separated the two germline ends. CDR3 sequence reads: CATGHGIDTEAFF. The CDR3 bases are TGTGCCACCGGACATGGCATCGACACTGAAGCTTTCTTT.

The J gene is TRBJ2-7, the V gene TRBV24-1; 9 positions match TRBD1. The CDR3 runs 15 residues. V lost 2 bases and J lost 5; bases outside the gene matches: 6. The germline CDR1 and CDR2 sequences are KGHDR and SFDVKD. Here the CDR3 DNA reads TGTGCCACCAGTGATTCCCGGACAGGGGCCCACGAGCAGTACTTC. Its protein is CATSDSRTGAHEQYF.

This clone was seen only once. The J gene is TRBJ2-1, the V gene TRBV5-1; 15 bases line up with TRBD2. V was pared by 3 bases and J by 0 bases, with 7 bases of the junction left unmatched. The CDR3 is 19 amino acids. CDR1 SGHRS and CDR2 YFSETQ come from the germline V gene. The CDR3 DNA sequence: TGCGCCAGCAGCTCAGGACTAGCGGGAGGGTTCAGCTCCTACAATGAGCAGTTCTTC. Its protein is CASSSGLAGGFSSYNEQFF.

This chain links TRBV6-5 with TRBJ1-1, with D perhaps TRBD1 (5 bases). The CDR3 contains 13 residues. Trimming took off 7 bases at V and 0 bases at J, with 9 bases between the two ends. Germline V lookup: CDR1 MNHEY, CDR2 SVGAGI. CDR3 sequence (DNA): TGTGCCAGCACCAGACAGTTGAACACTGAAGCTTTCTTT. This translates into CASTRQLNTEAFF.

The chain joins TRBV5-4 to TRBJ1-6, with TRBD1 identical over 8 bases. The ends lost 2 bases at V and 8 bases at J; junction bases unmatched: 6. This CDR3 comprises 15 residues. Germline CDR1 is SGHNT and CDR2 is YYREEE (reference sequence). The CDR3 nucleotides are TGTGCCAGCAGCTTTCCGGACAGGGTGGATTCACCCCTCCACTTT. Amino acids: CASSFPDRVDSPLHF.

The chain links TRBV24-1 to TRBJ1-4, with 9 nucleotides matching TRBD1. Germline CDR1 is KGHDR and CDR2 is SFDVKD. After removal of 3 bases from V and 5 bases from J, the junction contained 3 bases not matched to a gene. The CDR3 contains 15 residues. The chain's CDR3 is CATSDGTGPNEKLFF. The CDR3 DNA reads TGTGCCACCAGTGATGGGACAGGGCCAAATGAAAAACTGTTTTTT.

The rearrangement links TRBV7-2 to TRBJ1-5; D is undetermined. V was pared by 0 bases and J by 3 bases, with 6 bases between. This CDR3 spans 14 amino acids. Germline assignment: CDR1 SGHTA and CDR2 FQGNSA. CDR3 region: CASSLAPNNQPQHF. For the CDR3, the DNA is TGTGCCAGCAGCTTAGCTCCAAACAATCAGCCCCAGCATTTT. The full variable domain, with the rest looked up from reference TRBV7-2 and TRBJ1-5, is GAGVSQSPSNKVTEKGKDVELRCDPISGHTALYWYRQSLGQGLEFLIYFQGNSAPDKSGLPSDRFSAERTGGSVSTLTIQRTQQEDSAVYLCASSLAPNNQPQHFGDGTRLSIL.

The genes are TRBV19 and TRBJ1-3; possibly TRBD1 for D (5 bases). CDR1 and CDR2 (germline): LNHDA, SQIVND (reference sequence). The length of the CDR3 is 16 residues. V was shortened by 3 bases and J by 0 bases, with 12 bases between the two germline ends. The DNA of the CDR3 is TGTGCCAGTAGTATCGCGGGACCTCTCTCTGGAAACACCATATATTTT. Protein: CASSIAGPLSGNTIYF.

The chain recombines TRBV12-3 or TRBV12-4 with TRBJ1-6, with D possibly being TRBD1 (6 bases). The CDR3 runs to 13 residues. V dropped 7 bases and J dropped 10 bases, with 14 bases sitting between them. CDR3 DNA sequence: TGTGCCAGCAAATTACAGGGTGGCTCACCCCTCCACTTT. Amino acids: CASKLQGGSPLHF.

V usage is TRBV28 and J usage is TRBJ1-2; perhaps TRBD1 as D (6 bases). This CDR3 is 14 amino acids long. The ends were cut back, 3 bases at V and 4 bases at J, with 12 bases in the middle. Looked up from germline, CDR1 is MDHEN and CDR2 is SYDVKM. The CDR3 nucleotides are TGTGCCAGCAGTTTGTGGGGGGCTAGCTATGGCTACACCTTC. Its translation is CASSLWGASYGYTF.

The chain employs TRBV28 and TRBJ1-2; TRBD1 matches at 8 bases. Looked up from germline, CDR1 is MDHEN and CDR2 is SYDVKM. This CDR3 is built from 14 residues. With V trimmed by 7 bases and J by 8 bases, 12 bases remained unmatched. CDR3 region: CASTLAGRGLGYTF. The CDR3 DNA follows: TGTGCCAGCACCCTCGCGGGCAGGGGGCTCGGCTACACCTTC.

This chain joins TRBV5-5 and TRBJ1-3; a weak D match, TRBD1 (6 bases). V gave up 2 bases and J gave up 3 bases, with 6 bases separating them. The CDR3 has 13 amino acids. Germline V CDR1 and CDR2: SGHKS, YYEKEE (reference sequence). The CDR3 nucleotides read TGTGCCAGCAGCTTACAGGGTGGAAACACCATATATTTT. It specifies CASSLQGGNTIYF. Full variable domain (remainder filled in from reference TRBV5-5 and TRBJ1-3): DAGVTQSPTHLIKTRGQQVTLRCSPISGHKSVSWYQQVLGQGPQFIFQYYEKEERGRGNFPDRFSARQFPNYSSELNVNALLLGDSALYLCASSLQGGNTIYFGEGSWLTVV.

The chain has TRBV7-2 and TRBJ2-1; 10 bases map to TRBD2. The V gene's germline CDR1 is SGHTA and CDR2 FQGNSA. The CDR3 is made up of 14 amino acids. V lost 1 base, J lost 14 bases, and 8 bases stayed unmatched. CDR3 DNA: TGTGCCAGCAGCTTAGGTCTAGCGGGAGATCCGGAGTTCTTC. Translating gives CASSLGLAGDPEFF.

This clone was seen just once. This chain connects TRBV15 to TRBJ1-1; D is uncertain. Germline CDR1 reads LNHNV; CDR2 reads YYDKDF (reference sequence). The CDR3 has 16 amino acids. V dropped 3 bases and J dropped 0 bases, with 14 bases sitting between them. CDR3 coding DNA: TGTGCCACCAGCAGGGGCCTCAATACGGTGAACACTGAAGCTTTCTTT. Protein: CATSRGLNTVNTEAFF.

The CDR3 nucleotides read TGTGCCAGCAGTTTCGACAGGGGAAGGATGGGAAACTATGGCTACACCTTC. It yields the protein CASSFDRGRMGNYGYTF. J is TRBJ1-2 and V is TRBV7-9; 8 nucleotides line up with TRBD1. The CDR3 has 17 amino acids. The V and J ends lost 6 bases and 2 bases, in that order; junction bases with no gene match: 14. Per the germline V gene, CDR1 is SEHNR and CDR2 is FQNEAQ (reference sequence).

This clone was seen only once. This chain connects TRBV7-8 to TRBJ1-4, with 8 bases lining up with TRBD1. The CDR3 extends over 16 amino acids. From germline, CDR1 is SGHVS and CDR2 FQNEAQ. V was clipped by 3 bases and J by 5 bases; unmatched bases: 8. CDR3 region: CASSLGVRGLNEKLFF. CDR3 in DNA: TGTGCCAGCAGCTTGGGTGTCAGGGGGCTAAATGAAAAACTGTTTTTT.

In its sample, this clone was seen once. V and J are TRBV5-1 and TRBJ1-1, with D possibly matching TRBD1 (6 bases). Trimming pared 6 bases from V and 2 bases from J, leaving 14 bases between. From germline, CDR1 is SGHRS and CDR2 YFSETQ. The CDR3 length is 14 residues. CDR3 DNA: TGCGCCAGCAACGCACAGGGACTAAACACTGAAGCTTTCTTT. It codes for CASNAQGLNTEAFF.

V and J are TRBV20-1 and TRBJ1-5; D may be TRBD1 (5 bases). Germline V gene lookup returns CDR1 DFQATT and CDR2 SNEGSKA (reference sequence). Trimming left V 3 bases short and J 5 bases short, with 8 bases between. The CDR3 runs to 12 residues. CDR3 sequence reads: CSASWGDQPQHF. The CDR3 nucleotides are TGCAGTGCTAGTTGGGGGGATCAGCCCCAGCATTTT.

This chain connects TRBV5-1 to TRBJ2-1; no clear D gene. CDR3 length: 15 amino acids. Germline V gives CDR1 SGHRS, CDR2 YFSETQ. Trimming stripped 0 bases from V and 0 bases from J, with 7 bases between. CDR3 amino acids: CASSLEDGSYNEQFF. As DNA, the CDR3 is TGCGCCAGCAGCTTGGAAGACGGCTCCTACAATGAGCAGTTCTTC.

In nucleotides, the CDR3 is TGCAGCGTCTTAAACCCCGGGGCCGAGCAGTACTTC. Translated, it gives CSVLNPGAEQYF. This sequence joins TRBV29-1 and TRBJ2-7; D tentatively reads TRBD1 or TRBD2 (5 bases each). With 6 bases removed from V and 6 bases from J, the gap between germline ends came to 15 bases. There are 12 residues in the CDR3. Looked up from germline, CDR1 is SQVTM and CDR2 is ANQGSEA.

V and J are TRBV30 and TRBJ1-3; D gene unclear. CDR1 GTSNPN and CDR2 SVGIG come from the germline V gene (reference sequence). CDR3 size: 12 residues. The V end was cut by 2 bases, the J end by 3 bases, with 5 bases between. CDR3 residues: CAWSLGGNTIYF. The CDR3 bases are TGTGCCTGGAGTTTGGGTGGAAACACCATATATTTT. Drawing the rest from reference TRBV30 and TRBJ1-3, the complete variable domain is SQTIHQWPATLVQPVGSPLSLECTVEGTSNPNLYWYRQAAGRGLQLLFYSVGIGQISSEVPQNLSASRPQDRQFILSSKKLLLSDSGFYLCAWSLGGNTIYFGEGSWLTVV.

CDR3 region: CAWSVGQPPLHF. CDR3 in DNA: TGTGCCTGGAGTGTAGGCCAGCCACCCCTCCACTTT. V is TRBV30 and J is TRBJ1-6; D gene unclear. Trimming left V 0 bases short and J 11 bases short, with 8 bases between. Germline CDR1 is GTSNPN and CDR2 is SVGIG (reference sequence). The CDR3 runs to 12 residues. The full variable domain, completed using reference TRBV30 and TRBJ1-6, is SQTIHQWPATLVQPVGSPLSLECTVEGTSNPNLYWYRQAAGRGLQLLFYSVGIGQISSEVPQNLSASRPQDRQFILSSKKLLLSDSGFYLCAWSVGQPPLHFGNGTRLTVT.